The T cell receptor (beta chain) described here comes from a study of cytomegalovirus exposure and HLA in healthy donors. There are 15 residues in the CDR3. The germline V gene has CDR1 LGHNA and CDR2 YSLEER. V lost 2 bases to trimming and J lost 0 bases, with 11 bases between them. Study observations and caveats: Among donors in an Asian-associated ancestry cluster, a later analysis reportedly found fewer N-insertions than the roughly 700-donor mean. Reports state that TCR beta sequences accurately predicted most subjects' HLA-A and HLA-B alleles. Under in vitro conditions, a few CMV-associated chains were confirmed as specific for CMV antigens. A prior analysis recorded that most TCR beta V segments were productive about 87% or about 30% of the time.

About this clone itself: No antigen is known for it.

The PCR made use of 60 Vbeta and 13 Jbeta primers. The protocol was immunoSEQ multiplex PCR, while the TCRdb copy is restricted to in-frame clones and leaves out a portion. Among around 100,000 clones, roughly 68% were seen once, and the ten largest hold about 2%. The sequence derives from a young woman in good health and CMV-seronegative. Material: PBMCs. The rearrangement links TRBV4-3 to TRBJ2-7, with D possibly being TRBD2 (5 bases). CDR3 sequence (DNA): TGCGCCAGCAGCCAACACCCGGACTTCTCCTACGAGCAGTACTTC. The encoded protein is CASSQHPDFSYEQYF.